Listed below are T cell receptor beta chains from one sample, sequenced in a study of blood T cells in healthy people across ages. TCRdb used MiXCR to reprocess the 5' RACE reads, holding one entry per CDR3 protein. Of approximately 1.5 million distinct CDR3 sequences in the sample, about 42% were seen once. Sequenced sample: blood. The receptors shown here come from a young woman in good health. CDR3s include the opening cysteine and the closing phenylalanine or tryptophan. Fields, in order: V gene, CDR3 protein.

TRBV20-1 CSAIQATYEQYF
TRBV7-2 CASSPNGRSPGNEQFF
TRBV4-3 CASSRNRDSIQYF
TRBV11-2 CASSLGGVKNTEAFF
TRBV4-3 CASSQEQGADTQYF
TRBV6-6 CASNEANYGYTF
TRBV5-1 CASSYSTGGGIKNYGYTF
TRBV10-3 CAIPDSRCSQHF
TRBV6-1 CASTGRGETDTQYF
TRBV6-1 CASSDSRESTDTQYF
TRBV6-2/TRBV6-3 CASRRFGRLLAQYF
TRBV10-3 CAISESGQNYGYTF
TRBV10-3 CAISSKSSGSADTQYF
TRBV12-3/TRBV12-4 CGSSLEGQGYNSPLHF
TRBV11-1 CASSPRASYNEQYF
TRBV12-3/TRBV12-4 CASSFQQGNYGYTF
TRBV10-3 CAIREWAGSYGYTF
TRBV7-3 CASSLTGTSGNEQFF
TRBV6-5 CASSSGTRRKLFF
TRBV11-3 CASSPTPTGNEQYF
TRBV20-1 CSARKRAGQGNYGYTF
TRBV9 CASSQQVEVSGANVLTF
TRBV7-9 CASSLGSGTDYGYTF